This is a list of T cell receptor beta chains from one sample in a study of shared clonotypes between healthy human individuals. Generated by immunoSEQ multiplex PCR, the TCRdb table keeps only in-frame clones and is missing some. The data contain under 1,900,000 clones, around 98.5% of them singletons. The specimen was naive CD4+ T cells sorted from blood. These receptors all come from a man aged 30-40 years in good health. The CDR3 runs from the conserved cysteine through the conserved F or W. The order of the fields is V gene, J gene, D gene, clone size, CDR3 protein, CDR3 DNA. A D gene is named only where the DNA matches it firmly. For some rows the clone size is stated as once, few or many, or as a class when expanded; others skip it.

TRBV9	TRBJ1-1	NA	NA	CASKGNTEAFF	TGTGCCAGCAAGGGGAACACTGAAGCTTTCTTT
TRBV6-4	TRBJ2-1	NA	NA	CASSDRPTGRDEQFF	TGTGCCAGCAGTGACAGGCCGACAGGTAGGGATGAGCAGTTCTTC
TRBV4-1	TRBJ2-7	NA	NA	CASSQVGGGSYEQYF	TGCGCCAGCAGCCAAGTAGGAGGCGGGTCCTACGAGCAGTACTTC
TRBV19	TRBJ2-7	TRBD2	once	CASRPGLEYEQYF	TGTGCCAGTCGACCGGGACTAGAGTACGAGCAGTACTTC
TRBV19	TRBJ2-5	NA	once	CASSLGDGETQYF	TGTGCCAGTAGTTTGGGGGATGGAGAGACCCAGTACTTC
TRBV30	TRBJ1-1	NA	once	CASCRAFF	TGTGCCTCCTGTCGGGCTTTCTTT
TRBV6-5	TRBJ1-3	TRBD1	NA	CASSYLGTGPGNTIYF	TGTGCCAGCAGTTACCTTGGGACAGGCCCAGGAAACACCATATATTTT
TRBV7-8	TRBJ1-2	NA	NA	CASSLALTANYGYTF	TGTGCCAGCAGCTTAGCGCTGACGGCTAACTATGGCTACACCTTC
TRBV2	TRBJ2-1	NA	NA	CASSPRVGEQFF	TGTGCCAGCAGTCCCCGTGTGGGTGAGCAGTTCTTC
TRBV28	TRBJ2-1	NA	NA	CASSLIGASPRDEQFF	TGTGCCAGCAGTTTAATTGGGGCTAGCCCCCGGGACGAGCAGTTCTTC
TRBV5-1	TRBJ2-5	NA	NA	CASSGGSGQETQYF	TGCGCCAGCAGCGGTGGTAGCGGACAAGAGACCCAGTACTTC
TRBV6-5	TRBJ1-5	TRBD1	NA	CASRATGGGQPQHF	TGTGCCAGCAGGGCTACAGGGGGGGGTCAGCCCCAGCATTTT
TRBV7-2	TRBJ2-7	TRBD2	few	CASSLAALSGRGEQYF	TGTGCCAGCAGCTTAGCCGCTCTTAGCGGGAGAGGCGAGCAGTACTTC
TRBV18	TRBJ1-1	TRBD1	once	CASSRDRLNTEAFF	TGTGCCAGCTCACGGGACAGGTTGAACACTGAAGCTTTCTTT
TRBV29-1	TRBJ2-5	NA	NA	CSVREETQYF	TGCAGCGTAAGGGAAGAGACCCAGTACTTC
TRBV7-8	TRBJ2-3	TRBD2	NA	CASSFGGGTTDTQYF	TGTGCCAGCAGCTTCGGGGGAGGGACCACAGATACGCAGTATTTT
TRBV28	TRBJ1-1	TRBD1	once	CASSTPGTANTEAFF	TGTGCCAGCAGTACACCCGGGACAGCCAACACTGAAGCTTTCTTT
TRBV7-9	TRBJ2-1	TRBD1	NA	CASSAPGQSSYNEQFF	TGTGCCAGCAGCGCCCCGGGACAGAGCTCCTACAATGAGCAGTTCTTC
TRBV18	TRBJ1-1	NA	NA	CASSGTHGTEAFF	TGTGCCAGCTCAGGGACACACGGCACTGAAGCTTTCTTT
TRBV5-5	TRBJ2-7	TRBD2	NA	CASSLASGRASYEQYF	TGTGCCAGCAGCTTGGCTAGCGGGAGGGCCTCCTACGAGCAGTACTTC
TRBV11-2	TRBJ2-2	TRBD2	once	CASSRTRPNTGELFF	TGTGCCAGCAGCCGGACTAGGCCGAACACCGGGGAGCTGTTTTTT
TRBV5-4	TRBJ1-1	NA	NA	CASSSMDRANTEAFF	TGTGCCAGCAGCTCGATGGACAGAGCGAACACTGAAGCTTTCTTT
TRBV5-5	TRBJ2-1	TRBD1	NA	CASSLRQGWDEQFF	TGTGCCAGCAGCCTTAGACAGGGGTGGGATGAGCAGTTCTTC
TRBV5-6	TRBJ2-5	NA	NA	CASSNRDFQETQYF	TGTGCCAGCAGCAACCGGGACTTTCAAGAGACCCAGTACTTC
TRBV5-5	TRBJ1-5	NA	NA	CASSSPKVRWISNQPQHF	TGTGCCAGCAGCTCACCTAAGGTCAGGTGGATTAGCAATCAGCCCCAGCATTTT
TRBV20-1	TRBJ2-5	NA	NA	CSGVGLETQYF	TGCAGTGGAGTAGGGTTAGAGACCCAGTACTTC
TRBV29-1	TRBJ2-3	NA	NA	CSVGWADSTDTQYF	TGCAGCGTTGGGTGGGCGGACAGCACAGATACGCAGTATTTT
TRBV28	TRBJ1-4	NA	NA	CASRAAGEKLFF	TGTGCCTCGCGGGCAGCAGGTGAAAAACTGTTTTTT
TRBV6-5	TRBJ2-7	TRBD2	NA	CASSLAGRPYEQYF	TGTGCCAGCAGCCTAGCGGGACGCCCCTACGAGCAGTACTTC
TRBV6-5	TRBJ1-2	NA	NA	CASRIPGVEDGYTF	TGTGCCAGCAGGATCCCCGGGGTCGAGGATGGCTACACCTTC
TRBV7-9	TRBJ2-2	NA	NA	CASSFRQELFF	TGTGCCAGCAGCTTTAGACAGGAGCTGTTTTTT
TRBV11-2	TRBJ1-3	TRBD1	NA	CASSPTRAVQGDGNTIYF	TGTGCCAGCAGCCCGACCCGCGCGGTCCAGGGGGACGGAAACACCATATATTTT
TRBV7-8	TRBJ1-1	NA	NA	CASSRQAEAFF	TGTGCCAGCAGCCGGCAGGCTGAAGCTTTCTTT
TRBV6-1	TRBJ1-2	NA	NA	CASSEIGLGNYGYTF	TGTGCCAGCAGTGAAATCGGGTTAGGTAACTATGGCTACACCTTC
TRBV6-1	TRBJ1-1	TRBD1	NA	CASNPQGTTEAFF	TGTGCCAGCAACCCACAGGGGACCACTGAAGCTTTCTTT
TRBV19	TRBJ1-1	TRBD1	NA	CASRDEGASEAFF	TGTGCCAGTAGAGATGAGGGGGCCTCTGAAGCTTTCTTT
TRBV10-3	TRBJ1-1	TRBD1	NA	CAISVQGGSGAFF	TGTGCCATCAGTGTCCAAGGGGGCAGTGGAGCTTTCTTT
TRBV28	TRBJ2-3	TRBD1	NA	CASSNRGASTDTQYF	TGTGCCAGCAGTAACAGGGGTGCCAGCACAGATACGCAGTATTTT
TRBV7-9	TRBJ2-7	TRBD1	once	CASSGRDRAHLTTNEQYF	TGTGCCAGCAGCGGGAGGGACAGGGCCCACCTCACAACTAACGAGCAGTACTTC
TRBV2	TRBJ2-1	NA	once	CASTRENNEQFF	TGTGCCAGCACTAGGGAGAACAATGAGCAGTTCTTC
TRBV19	TRBJ1-1	TRBD1	NA	CATRGFNTEAFF	TGTGCCACCAGGGGGTTTAACACTGAAGCTTTCTTT
TRBV5-1	TRBJ1-1	NA	NA	CASSLGDIVNTEAFF	TGCGCCAGCAGCTTAGGGGACATCGTGAACACTGAAGCTTTCTTT
TRBV30	TRBJ2-1	NA	NA	CAWSRGGPYNEQFF	TGTGCCTGGAGTAGGGGGGGACCCTACAATGAGCAGTTCTTC
TRBV7-2	TRBJ2-7	NA	NA	CASSFNIRSYEQYF	TGTGCCAGCAGCTTCAACATACGCTCCTACGAGCAGTACTTC
TRBV10-1	TRBJ2-3	TRBD2	NA	CASRKGLEVESDTQYF	TGCGCCAGCAGGAAGGGACTAGAAGTCGAATCAGATACGCAGTATTTT
TRBV27	TRBJ2-7	NA	NA	CASSLTGAMFSYEQYF	TGTGCCAGCAGTTTGACAGGCGCAATGTTCTCCTACGAGCAGTACTTC
TRBV28	TRBJ1-4	NA	once	CASRPTGEKLFF	TGTGCCAGCAGACCCACAGGGGAAAAACTGTTTTTT
TRBV25-1	TRBJ2-2	TRBD2	NA	CASSRASGSHTGELFF	TGTGCCAGCAGTCGGGCTAGCGGGAGTCACACCGGGGAGCTGTTTTTT
TRBV27	TRBJ2-7	NA	NA	CASSLGVGGYEQYF	TGTGCCAGCAGTCTGGGGGTAGGGGGGTACGAGCAGTACTTC
TRBV27	TRBJ2-3	TRBD2	NA	CASSLSLAGAEPDTQYF	TGTGCCAGCAGTTTATCGCTAGCGGGAGCAGAACCAGATACGCAGTATTTT
TRBV18	TRBJ1-2	TRBD1	once	CASSPGQGVQPNGYTF	TGTGCCAGCTCACCAGGACAGGGGGTTCAACCGAATGGCTACACCTTC
TRBV7-2	TRBJ2-7	NA	NA	CASSGRDSDYEQYF	TGTGCCAGCAGCGGCCGGGACTCAGACTACGAGCAGTACTTC
TRBV5-1	TRBJ1-1	NA	NA	CASSLAGGQAFF	TGCGCCAGCAGCTTGGCCGGGGGGCAAGCTTTCTTT
TRBV27	TRBJ2-1	NA	NA	CASSLSRGGENEQFF	TGTGCCAGCAGTTTAAGCAGGGGAGGGGAAAATGAGCAGTTCTTC